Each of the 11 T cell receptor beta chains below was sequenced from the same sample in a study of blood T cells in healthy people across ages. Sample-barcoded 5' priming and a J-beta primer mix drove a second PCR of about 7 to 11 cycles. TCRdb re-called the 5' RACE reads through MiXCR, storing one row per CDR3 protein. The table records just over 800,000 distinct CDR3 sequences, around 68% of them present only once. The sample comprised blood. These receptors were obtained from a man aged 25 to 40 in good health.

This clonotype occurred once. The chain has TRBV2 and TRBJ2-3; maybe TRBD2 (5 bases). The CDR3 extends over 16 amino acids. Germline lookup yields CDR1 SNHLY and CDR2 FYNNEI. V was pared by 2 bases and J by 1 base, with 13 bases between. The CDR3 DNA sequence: TGTGCCAGCAGTGAATATGGAGGTAGCGGCACAGATACGCAGTATTTT. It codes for CASSEYGGSGTDTQYF.

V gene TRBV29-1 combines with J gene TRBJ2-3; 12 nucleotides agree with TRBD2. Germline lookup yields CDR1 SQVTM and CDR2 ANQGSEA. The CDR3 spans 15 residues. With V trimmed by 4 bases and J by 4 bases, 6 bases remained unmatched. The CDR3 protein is CSVAALAGGPDTQYF. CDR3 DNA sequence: TGCAGCGTTGCAGCGCTAGCGGGGGGGCCAGATACGCAGTATTTT.

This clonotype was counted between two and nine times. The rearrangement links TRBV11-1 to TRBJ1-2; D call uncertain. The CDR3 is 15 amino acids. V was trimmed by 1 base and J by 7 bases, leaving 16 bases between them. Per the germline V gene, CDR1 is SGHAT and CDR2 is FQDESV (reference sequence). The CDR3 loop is CASSLGPGPSTGYTF. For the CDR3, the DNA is TGTGCCAGCAGCTTAGGTCCGGGCCCTTCAACTGGCTACACCTTC.

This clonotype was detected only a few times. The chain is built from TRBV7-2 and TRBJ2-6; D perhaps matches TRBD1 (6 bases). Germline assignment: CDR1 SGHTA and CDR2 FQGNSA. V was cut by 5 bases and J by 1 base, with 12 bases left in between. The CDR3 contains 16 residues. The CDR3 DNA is TGTGCCAGCAGCCCGTCACAGGGTTCTGGGGCCAACGTCCTGACTTTC. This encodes CASSPSQGSGANVLTF.

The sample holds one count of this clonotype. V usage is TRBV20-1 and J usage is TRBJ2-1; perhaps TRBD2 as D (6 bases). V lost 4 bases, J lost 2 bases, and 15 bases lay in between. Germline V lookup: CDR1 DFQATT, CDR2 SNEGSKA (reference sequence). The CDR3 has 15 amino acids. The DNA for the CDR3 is TGCAGTGCTACCACTGAGCGGGCCCCCTACAATGAGCAGTTCTTC. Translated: CSATTERAPYNEQFF.

CDR3 amino acids: CASSYLAGVNEQFF. In DNA, the CDR3 is TGTGCCAGCAGTTACCTAGCGGGGGTAAATGAGCAGTTCTTC. The chain links TRBV6-5 to TRBJ2-1; TRBD2 matches at 10 bases. The junction had 2 bases not matched to a gene; V was cut back by 2 bases and J by 7 bases. The CDR3 has 14 amino acids. Per germline, CDR1 MNHEY and CDR2 SVGAGI.

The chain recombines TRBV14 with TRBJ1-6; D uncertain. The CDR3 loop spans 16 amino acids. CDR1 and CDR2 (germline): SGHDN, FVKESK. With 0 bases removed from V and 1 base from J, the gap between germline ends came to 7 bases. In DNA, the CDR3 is TGTGCCAGCAGCCAAGATCGAGGATCCTATAATTCACCCCTCCACTTT. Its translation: CASSQDRGSYNSPLHF.

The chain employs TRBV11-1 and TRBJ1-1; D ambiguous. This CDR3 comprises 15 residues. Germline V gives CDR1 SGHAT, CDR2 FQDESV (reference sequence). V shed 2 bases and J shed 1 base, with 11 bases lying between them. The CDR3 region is CASSLSIARNTEAFF. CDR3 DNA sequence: TGTGCCAGCAGCTTATCAATCGCAAGGAACACTGAAGCTTTCTTT.

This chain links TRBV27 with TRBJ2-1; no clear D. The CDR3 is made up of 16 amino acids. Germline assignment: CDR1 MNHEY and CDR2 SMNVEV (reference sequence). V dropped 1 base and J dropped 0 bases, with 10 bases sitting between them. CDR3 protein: CASSLFRQNSYNEQFF. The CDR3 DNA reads TGTGCCAGCAGTTTATTCCGGCAAAACTCCTACAATGAGCAGTTCTTC.

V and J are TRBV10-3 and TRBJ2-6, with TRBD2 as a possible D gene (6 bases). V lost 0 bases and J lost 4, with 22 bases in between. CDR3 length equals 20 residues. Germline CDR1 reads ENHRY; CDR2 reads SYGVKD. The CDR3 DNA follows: TGTGCCATCAGTGAGTCGAGGAGGGGTTATAGTTCGTTCGGGGCCAACGTCCTGACTTTC. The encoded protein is CAISESRRGYSSFGANVLTF.

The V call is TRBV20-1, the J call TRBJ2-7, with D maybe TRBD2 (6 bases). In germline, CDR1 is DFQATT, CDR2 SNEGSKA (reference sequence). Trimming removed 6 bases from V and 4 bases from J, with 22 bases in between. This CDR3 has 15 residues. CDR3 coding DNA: TGCAGTGCAAGGGGAGGTGGAAGGGGAGAATACGAGCAGTACTTC. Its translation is CSARGGGRGEYEQYF.